Each of the 12 T cell receptor beta chains below was sequenced from the same sample in a study of cytomegalovirus exposure and HLA in healthy donors. In the PCR, 60 Vbeta and 13 Jbeta primers were used. The data were produced by immunoSEQ multiplex PCR, yet TCRdb's version contains in-frame clones alone and is incomplete. The table lists 200,000 or so clones. Sequences were obtained from PBMCs. All receptors come from a boy under 18 in good health and CMV-seronegative.

The CDR3 reads CASSYTGELRSPLHF. As DNA, the CDR3 is TGTGCCAGCTCGTACACAGGGGAGCTCCGATCACCCCTCCACTTT. The chain has TRBV18 and TRBJ1-6, with TRBD1 identical over 7 bases. V dropped 6 bases and J dropped 10; count of bases not matched to a gene: 12. This CDR3 has 15 residues. CDR1 is KGHSH and CDR2 is LQKENI in the germline V gene. The full variable domain, its missing parts supplied by reference TRBV18 and TRBJ1-6, is NAGVMQNPRHLVRRRGQEARLRCSPMKGHSHVYWYRQLPEEGLKFMVYLQKENIIDESGMPKERFSAEFPKEGPSILRIQQVVRGDSAAYFCASSYTGELRSPLHFGNGTRLTVT.

The chain joins TRBV7-9 to TRBJ1-1; 10 bases are shared with TRBD1. V lost 7 bases and J lost 3; bases outside the gene matches: 5. The germline gives CDR1 SEHNR, CDR2 FQNEAQ (reference sequence). CDR3 length: 14 residues. CDR3: CASISDRGHTEAFF. In nucleotides, the CDR3 is TGTGCCAGCATTTCAGACAGGGGGCACACTGAAGCTTTCTTT.

V gene TRBV19 combines with J gene TRBJ1-1; D is undetermined. Trimming cost V 3 bases and J 5 bases, with 7 bases left between them. This CDR3 is built from 12 residues. CDR1 and CDR2 from the germline V gene are LNHDA and SQIVND (reference sequence). The DNA for the CDR3 is TGTGCCAGTAGTATCGCGGGTACTGAAGCTTTCTTT. Amino acid sequence: CASSIAGTEAFF.

The chain recombines TRBV18 with TRBJ1-6; D possibly corresponds to TRBD1 (5 bases). Trimming cost V 8 bases and J 6 bases, with 17 bases left between them. The germline CDR1 and CDR2 sequences are KGHSH and LQKENI. The CDR3 has 15 residues. This CDR3 is CASATGTGGNSPLHF. The CDR3 DNA reads TGTGCCAGCGCAACCGGGACTGGGGGTAATTCACCCCTCCACTTT.

A note on this clone: The sample has other DNA sequences that encode this CDR3 too. This chain uses TRBV9 with TRBJ1-3; 7 nucleotides match TRBD1. With 3 bases clipped from V and 0 bases from J, the junction kept 3 bases outside the gene matches. This CDR3 is built from 15 residues. Germline CDR1 SGDLS, CDR2 YYNGEE. The CDR3 region has the DNA TGTGCCAGCAGCGCGACAGGGTACTCTGGAAACACCATATATTTT. Translated, it gives CASSATGYSGNTIYF.

The chain uses TRBV19 and TRBJ1-1; no clear D. This CDR3 spans 12 amino acids. Trimming pared 7 bases from V and 0 bases from J, leaving 6 bases between. Per germline, CDR1 LNHDA and CDR2 SQIVND (reference sequence). The CDR3 coding sequence is TGTGCCAGTAATGAGGTGAACACTGAAGCTTTCTTT. Encoded protein: CASNEVNTEAFF.

This chain connects TRBV21-1 to TRBJ1-1; the D call in the table, TRBD1, was not verified against the DNA. TRBV21-1 is recorded as a pseudogene. This CDR3 has 14 residues. CDR3 in DNA: TGTGCCAGCAGCAAAGCATCTGGACAGACGCAAGCTTTCTTT. It encodes CASSKASGQTQAFF.

CDR3 loop: CASSRPDRGATNEKLFF. CDR3 nucleotide sequence: TGTGCCAGCAGCAGACCCGACAGGGGTGCAACTAATGAAAAACTGTTTTTT. The J gene is TRBJ1-4, the V gene TRBV9; 8 positions match TRBD1. The CDR3 sequence is 17 residues long. Trimming removed 4 bases from V and 0 bases from J; junction bases left unmatched: 8. Germline V gene data show CDR1 as SGDLS and CDR2 as YYNGEE.

The chain has TRBV7-2 and TRBJ2-4; TRBD2 matches at 11 bases. The CDR3 extends over 19 amino acids. J lost 4 bases, V lost 1 base, and 12 bases had no gene match. CDR1 is SGHTA and CDR2 is FQGNSA in the germline V gene. CDR3 nucleotide sequence: TGTGCCAGCAGCTTAGGGAGCGTAACTAGCGGGGGCGTTAAAAACATTCAGTACTTC. Translated: CASSLGSVTSGGVKNIQYF.

The chain combines TRBV4-1 with TRBJ2-3; the match to TRBD2 covers 11 bases. The germline CDR1 and CDR2 sequences are MGHRA and YSYEKL. V lost 3 bases and J lost 1; bases outside the gene matches: 9. This CDR3 region has 18 residues. The CDR3 sequence is CASSQLAGGLGRTDTQYF. The CDR3 DNA is TGCGCCAGCAGCCAGCTAGCGGGGGGACTAGGGCGCACAGATACGCAGTATTTT.

The chain joins TRBV5-1 to TRBJ1-2; TRBD1 aligns across 9 bases. CDR3 length: 17 residues. The germline gives CDR1 SGHRS, CDR2 YFSETQ. Losses at the gene ends were 1 base for V and 12 bases for J; bases not matched to a gene: 19. DNA for the CDR3: TGCGCCAGCAGCTTGATTCCCGCGGGACAGGGAGGGTTTGGAAACACCTTC. Protein: CASSLIPAGQGGFGNTF. The variable domain in full, completed from reference TRBV5-1 and TRBJ1-2, reads KAGVTQTPRYLIKTRGQQVTLSCSPISGHRSVSWYQQTPGQGLQFLFEYFSETQRNKGNFPGRFSGRQFSNSRSEMNVSTLELGDSALYLCASSLIPAGQGGFGNTFGSGTRLTVV.

This sequence joins TRBV15 and TRBJ1-2; D possibly corresponds to TRBD1 (5 bases). The germline V gene encodes CDR1 LNHNV and CDR2 YYDKDF (reference sequence). The CDR3 covers 17 residues. The V and J ends lost 0 bases and 0 bases respectively, with 14 bases between them. As DNA, the CDR3 is TGTGCCACCAGCAGAGATCAGGGCCCAAAATCTAACTATGGCTACACCTTC. Translation gives CATSRDQGPKSNYGYTF.